A selection of T cell receptor beta chains follows, all from one sample in a study of blood T cell repertoires in COVID-19. This table comes from immunoSEQ multiplex PCR, and its TCRdb copy is limited to in-frame clones, with some not included. The sample has over 80,000 clones, 80% to 90% seen once. Sequencing was performed on peripheral blood. These receptor sequences come from a human donor in a cohort sampled during active COVID-19. Each CDR3 is given with its conserved first and last residue. Each record gives: J gene, clone size, D gene, V gene, CDR3 DNA, CDR3 protein. D genes are given only for firm matches. Rows give clone size only sometimes, using once, few, many, or a class for an expanded clone.

>TRBJ2-3|NA|TRBD2|TRBV5-1
TGCGCCAGCAGCCCCGGCGTAGCGGGAGTAGATACGCAGTATTTT
CASSPGVAGVDTQYF
>TRBJ1-2|NA|NA|TRBV7-9
TGTGCCAGCAGCTTAGACGGAGCTAACTATGGCTACACCTTC
CASSLDGANYGYTF
>TRBJ1-1|NA|TRBD1|TRBV7-9
TGTGCCAGCGAGGGGGCAGGGAACACTGAAGCTTTCTTT
CASEGAGNTEAFF
>TRBJ2-7|NA|TRBD2|TRBV27
TGTGCCAGCAGTCCCCGTCCGGGACTAGTTGTAAGCGAGCAGTACTTC
CASSPRPGLVVSEQYF
>TRBJ2-1|NA|NA|TRBV19
TGTGCCAGTGCGGGACTCCCGGGCGGTGAGCAGTTCTTC
CASAGLPGGEQFF
>TRBJ2-1|NA|TRBD2|TRBV7-7
TGTGCCAGCAGCTTAGCAGAAACCGGGACTAGCAGTGAGAATGAGCAGTTCTTC
CASSLAETGTSSENEQFF
>TRBJ2-1|NA|TRBD2|TRBV27
TGTGCCAGCAGTAAGACTAGCGGGAGCTACAATGAGCAGTTCTTC
CASSKTSGSYNEQFF
>TRBJ2-3|few|NA|TRBV7-2
TGTGCCAGCGGGCGGGTCGTCAGCACAGATACGCAGTATTTT
CASGRVVSTDTQYF
>TRBJ1-2|NA|NA|TRBV7-2
TGTGCCAGCAGCTTAGCGGTAGGCGGATCGGTTGGCTACACCTTC
CASSLAVGGSVGYTF
>TRBJ1-2|NA|TRBD1|TRBV5-1
TGCGCCAGCAGCTTGGAAGGCAGGGGGTTAGATGGCTACACCTTC
CASSLEGRGLDGYTF
>TRBJ2-5|NA|NA|TRBV5-1
TGCGCCAGCAGCGCGCAAGAGACCCAGTACTTC
CASSAQETQYF
>TRBJ2-1|once|TRBD2|TRBV19
TGTGCCAGTAGTCTCCTGGCTGCGGGAGATCTTCCTTACAATGAGCAGTTCTTC
CASSLLAAGDLPYNEQFF
>TRBJ2-5|NA|TRBD2|TRBV7-3
TGTGCCAGCAGCACCGGGACTAGCGGTGGGGAGACCCAGTACTTC
CASSTGTSGGETQYF
>TRBJ1-5|NA|NA|TRBV10-1
TGCGCCAGCAGGGGCGGGGGTCCGAGCCCGCAGCCCCAGCATTTT
CASRGGGPSPQPQHF
>TRBJ2-5|once|TRBD2|TRBV18
TGTGCCAGCTCACCTGCGGGACTAGCGGGATACGGAGAGACCCAGTACTTC
CASSPAGLAGYGETQYF
>TRBJ2-2|NA|NA|TRBV5-4
TGTGCCAGCAGCTTTGAGGGAAGGAACACCGGGGAGCTGTTTTTT
CASSFEGRNTGELFF
>TRBJ2-2|once|TRBD1|TRBV19
TGTGCCAGTAGTATCTCTGGGACAGGGGTTGGCACCGGGGAGCTGTTTTTT
CASSISGTGVGTGELFF
>TRBJ2-7|few|NA|TRBV6-4
TGTGCCAGCAGTCACCGCCCCGGCTACGAGCAGTACTTC
CASSHRPGYEQYF
>TRBJ2-5|NA|TRBD2|TRBV7-2
TGTGCAAGCAGCTTAGGGACTAGCGGACCGGAGACCCAGTACTTC
CASSLGTSGPETQYF
>TRBJ2-7|NA|TRBD2|TRBV5-4
TGTGCCAGCAGCCCCACGGGGGGTTCCTACGAGCAGTACTTC
CASSPTGGSYEQYF
>TRBJ2-7|NA|TRBD1|TRBV7-3
TGTGCCAGCAGCTTAAATAGGGGGCACGAGCAGTACTTC
CASSLNRGHEQYF
>TRBJ2-7|NA|TRBD2|TRBV4-3
TGCGCCAGCAGCCAGGACCGGCAAGCGGGAGCCTACGAGCAGTACTTC
CASSQDRQAGAYEQYF
>TRBJ2-7|NA|TRBD1|TRBV6-5
TGTGCCAGCAAAGGGGGACAGGGGAACGACTACGAGCAGTACTTC
CASKGGQGNDYEQYF